Listed below are T cell receptor beta chains from one sample, sequenced in a study of shared clonotypes between healthy human individuals. Assay: immunoSEQ multiplex PCR; the TCRdb copy retains only in-frame clones and omits some. The table includes around 990,000 clones, around 77% detected once. Sequenced material: memory CD4+ T cells from PBMCs. The receptors here all came from a man aged 18 to 29 in good health. Some clones in this sample may be carry-over from other donors' samples. CDR3s include the opening cysteine and the closing phenylalanine or tryptophan. The order of the fields is D gene, J gene, V gene, clone size, CDR3 DNA, CDR3 protein. D genes are given only for firm matches. Not all rows give a size; the values are once, few, many and, for expanded clones, a class.

TRBD1 TRBJ1-1 TRBV2 once TGTGCCAGCAGTGAAATTGGGACAGGGGCTGTAACTGAAGCTTTCTTT CASSEIGTGAVTEAFF
NA TRBJ2-7 TRBV7-2 NA TGTGCCAGCAGCTTAGCGCTCAGGGTCGCCTACGAGCAGTACTTC CASSLALRVAYEQYF
TRBD2 TRBJ2-3 TRBV15 few TGTGCCACCAGTCTAGCGGAGGCGGGCACAGATACGCAGTATTTT CATSLAEAGTDTQYF
NA TRBJ2-5 TRBV4-2 NA TGTGCCAGCAGCCAATCCGACAGGTGGTCGGAGACCCAGTACTTC CASSQSDRWSETQYF
NA TRBJ1-4 TRBV7-9 NA TGTGCCAGCAGCCGCCGGGACTCCCGGAATGAAAAACTGTTTTTT CASSRRDSRNEKLFF
NA TRBJ2-3 TRBV9 once TGTGCCAGCAGCGTCACTCCTAGCACAGATACGCAGTATTTT CASSVTPSTDTQYF
NA TRBJ1-1 TRBV16 few TGTGCCAGCAGCCAATCGAGGGCGAACACTGAAGCTTTCTTT CASSQSRANTEAFF
TRBD1 TRBJ2-7 TRBV4-3 NA TGCGCCAGCAGCCAGTATTGGACAGGTTATGGCTACGAGCAGTACTTC CASSQYWTGYGYEQYF
NA TRBJ1-5 TRBV9 NA TGTGCCAGCAGCGTTGGGGAATCCGAGCCCCAGCATTTT CASSVGESEPQHF
TRBD2 TRBJ2-2 TRBV27 many TGTGCCAGCAGTTTATTTAGTCCGGCGGGAGCTGACACCGGGGAGCTGTTTTTT CASSLFSPAGADTGELFF
TRBD2 TRBJ2-1 TRBV5-1 NA TGCGCCAGCAGCTTGCGACTAGCGGGAGTGGATGAGCAGTTCTTC CASSLRLAGVDEQFF
NA TRBJ1-1 TRBV7-3 NA TGTGCCAGCAGCTCAACAGGGTCTCCGGACACTGAAGCTTTCTTT CASSSTGSPDTEAFF
TRBD1 TRBJ2-7 TRBV20-1 NA TGCAGTGCTAGAGGACCTAGGGACAGGCACTTC CSARGPRDRHF
NA TRBJ1-1 TRBV6-4 NA TGTGCCCGCCCGAGGAACACTGAAGCTTTCTTT CARPRNTEAFF
NA TRBJ1-2 TRBV19 NA TGTGCCAGTAGTATAGGGCCAGGCCCCAACTATGGCTACACCTTC CASSIGPGPNYGYTF
TRBD1 TRBJ2-7 TRBV5-1 NA TGCGCCAGCAGCTTTTCCGGGACAGGGGACGAGCAGTACTTC CASSFSGTGDEQYF
TRBD2 TRBJ2-1 TRBV9 NA TGTGCCAGCAGCGCCGGGCGGGGGACCACCTACAATGAGCAGTTCTTC CASSAGRGTTYNEQFF
NA TRBJ1-2 TRBV18 few TGTGCCAGCTCCCCTACGTCCTCTGACCCTAACTATGGCTACACCTTC CASSPTSSDPNYGYTF
TRBD1 TRBJ1-2 TRBV5-1 NA TGCGCCAGCAGGGAGGAGGCAGGGGGCCATGGCTACACCTTC CASREEAGGHGYTF
TRBD2 TRBJ2-4 TRBV30 NA TGTGCCTGGAGCGGGACTAGCGGGCGCAACATTCAGTACTTC CAWSGTSGRNIQYF
TRBD2 TRBJ2-3 TRBV11-3 NA TGTGCCAGCAGCTTCGGAATAGCGGGGGTGGATACGCAGTATTTT CASSFGIAGVDTQYF
NA TRBJ1-4 TRBV5-1 NA TGCGCCAGCAGCTTGCCTCAGGGTGTAGGAGAAAAACTGTTTTTT CASSLPQGVGEKLFF
TRBD2 TRBJ2-3 TRBV5-6 few TGTGCCAGCAGCTGGGGACTAGCGGGGAGCACAGATACGCAGTATTTT CASSWGLAGSTDTQYF
NA TRBJ2-2 TRBV28 once TGTGCCAGCAGGCTGCACAGGAACACCGGGGAGCTGTTTTTT CASRLHRNTGELFF
TRBD2 TRBJ2-1 TRBV6-5 NA TGTGCCAGCAGTTACTCGGGACTAGCGGATTACAATGAGCAGTTCTTC CASSYSGLADYNEQFF
NA TRBJ2-7 TRBV2 NA TGTGCCAGCAGTAGAGGCTCCTACGAGCAGTACTTC CASSRGSYEQYF
TRBD2 TRBJ2-3 TRBV5-6 NA TGTGCCAGCAGCTTAAGGACTAGCGGGGGTAACACAGATACGCAGTATTTT CASSLRTSGGNTDTQYF
NA TRBJ1-2 TRBV30 NA TGTGCCTGGAGTGCGGGGACAACAGCCTATGGCTACACCTTC CAWSAGTTAYGYTF
NA TRBJ2-4 TRBV10-2 NA TGCGCCAGCAGTGTCTGGGCAGGACTAGCCAAAAACATTCAGTACTTC CASSVWAGLAKNIQYF
NA TRBJ1-1 TRBV19 NA TGTGCCAGTAGTAAAGGGGCCAGGCCGAACACTGAAGCTTTCTTT CASSKGARPNTEAFF
TRBD1 TRBJ1-3 TRBV11-2 NA TGTGCCAGCAGAGCTCGACAGGGGATAATCCCTAACTCTGGAAACACCATATATTTT CASRARQGIIPNSGNTIYF
NA TRBJ2-5 TRBV19 once TGTGCCAGTAGTATAACCGGGGAGACCCAGTACTTC CASSITGETQYF
NA TRBJ2-1 TRBV5-1 NA TGCGCCAGCAGCTTGGGACTCTCGCTGGGGAATGAGCAGTTCTTC CASSLGLSLGNEQFF
NA TRBJ2-3 TRBV7-9 NA TGTGCCAGCAGCTTATCCGGGTCTCGGACAGATACGCAGTATTTT CASSLSGSRTDTQYF
TRBD2 TRBJ2-3 TRBV30 few TGTGCCTGGAGTGTGGTCCGCGGGAGGGCCTCAGATACGCAGTATTTT CAWSVVRGRASDTQYF
NA TRBJ2-7 TRBV5-1 NA TGCGCCAGCAGCTTGGGGGTCGCCTACGAGCAGTACTTC CASSLGVAYEQYF
NA TRBJ1-1 TRBV29-1 many TGCAGCGTTGGAGTAGGTCACACTGAAGCTTTCTTT CSVGVGHTEAFF
NA TRBJ1-5 TRBV2 once TGTGCCAGCAGTGAAGCAAACAGGAATCAGCCCCAGCATTTT CASSEANRNQPQHF
TRBD1 TRBJ2-1 TRBV11-3 NA TGTGCCAGCAGCCCCCGGGCAGGGGGCCATGAGCAGTTCTTC CASSPRAGGHEQFF
NA TRBJ2-5 TRBV29-1 NA TGCAGCGTTGATGGGGCTAGGGGGTCTGAGACCCAGTACTTC CSVDGARGSETQYF
TRBD1 TRBJ1-1 TRBV27 few TGTGCCAGCAGTTTAAAGCGGACAGGAGCAATGAACACTGAAGCTTTCTTT CASSLKRTGAMNTEAFF
NA TRBJ2-6 TRBV28 once TGTGCCAGCAGGCCGTCCGGGACTTATGGGGCCAACGTCCTGACTTTC CASRPSGTYGANVLTF
NA TRBJ2-5 TRBV9 many TGTGCCAGCAGCCAGGGGAGGCGGGAGACCCAGTACTTC CASSQGRRETQYF
TRBD2 TRBJ2-7 TRBV28 NA TGTGCCAGCAGTAAAATAGCGGGACTGATCTACGAGCAGTACTTC CASSKIAGLIYEQYF
TRBD1 TRBJ2-7 TRBV6-5 NA TGTGCCAGCAGTTCTACCCCGACAGGGTCCTACGAGCAGTACTTC CASSSTPTGSYEQYF
NA TRBJ2-2 TRBV5-1 NA TGCGCCAGCAGCTTCGAGGGGACCCGGAACACCGGGGAGCTGTTTTTT CASSFEGTRNTGELFF
NA TRBJ2-2 TRBV11-3 NA TGTGCCAGCAGCTTAGTCGGTGGGGAGCTGTTTTTT CASSLVGGELFF
TRBD2 TRBJ2-5 TRBV2 NA TGTGCCAGCAGTGTCTCTAGCGGGAGAGAGACCCAGTACTTC CASSVSSGRETQYF
TRBD2 TRBJ2-1 TRBV4-2 NA TGTGCCAGCAGCCAAGGCCCGGCGGGAGGGAATTACAATGAGCAGTTCTTC CASSQGPAGGNYNEQFF
TRBD2 TRBJ2-5 TRBV18 NA TGTGCCAGCTCCCTCGTAGCGGGAGAGGGGGAGACCCAGTACTTC CASSLVAGEGETQYF
NA TRBJ2-7 TRBV11-2 NA TGTGCCAGCAGCTTAGTTTCTAGGGACTCCGAGCAGTACTTC CASSLVSRDSEQYF
NA TRBJ2-7 TRBV7-3 NA TGTGCCAGCAGCTTAACAGGGTGGGTCGACGAGCAGTACTTC CASSLTGWVDEQYF